This T cell receptor (beta chain) is drawn from a study of blood T cell repertoires in COVID-19. Here immunoSEQ multiplex PCR was the method, and the copy in TCRdb shows in-frame clones only, minus some. Seen here are about 300,000 clones, about 88% observed once, and the top ten hold 1.3%. CDR1 is SNHLY, CDR2 FYNNEI, per germline. The CDR3 contains 14 residues. V was shortened by 5 bases and J by 9 bases, with 19 bases between the two germline ends. V gene TRBV2 combines with J gene TRBJ1-1; a possible D gene is TRBD1 (5 bases). Sequenced input: peripheral blood. The sequence was collected from a man in his sixties or seventies with acute or convalescent COVID-19. The CDR3, as DNA: TGTGCCAGCAGTTCCCCCGGAGGGGAACCAAAAGCTTTCTTT. It specifies CASSSPGGEPKAFF.